The TCR beta chain under discussion was sequenced for a study of blood T cell dynamics during melanoma immunotherapy. Across the study: Metastatic melanoma patients received first-line pembrolizumab or nivolumab plus ipilimumab.

A fixed DNA input of about 0.35 ug was used per bulk PBMC sample. The protocol was immunoSEQ multiplex PCR, while the TCRdb copy is restricted to in-frame clones and leaves out a portion. The sample includes about 4,800 clones, roughly 86% of them seen just once. The time point here: pre-treatment baseline. The material was blood, obtained from a patient treated with checkpoint blockade. The source is a human donor with melanoma.

The CDR3 DNA follows: TGTGCCATCAGCGTGACCGCCGGCACTGAAGCTTTCTTT. Encoded protein: CAISVTAGTEAFF. The rearrangement uses TRBV10-3 and TRBJ1-1; D unresolved. The V and J ends lost 6 bases and 4 bases respectively, with 12 bases between them. This CDR3 region has 13 residues. Looked up from germline, CDR1 is ENHRY and CDR2 is SYGVKD.